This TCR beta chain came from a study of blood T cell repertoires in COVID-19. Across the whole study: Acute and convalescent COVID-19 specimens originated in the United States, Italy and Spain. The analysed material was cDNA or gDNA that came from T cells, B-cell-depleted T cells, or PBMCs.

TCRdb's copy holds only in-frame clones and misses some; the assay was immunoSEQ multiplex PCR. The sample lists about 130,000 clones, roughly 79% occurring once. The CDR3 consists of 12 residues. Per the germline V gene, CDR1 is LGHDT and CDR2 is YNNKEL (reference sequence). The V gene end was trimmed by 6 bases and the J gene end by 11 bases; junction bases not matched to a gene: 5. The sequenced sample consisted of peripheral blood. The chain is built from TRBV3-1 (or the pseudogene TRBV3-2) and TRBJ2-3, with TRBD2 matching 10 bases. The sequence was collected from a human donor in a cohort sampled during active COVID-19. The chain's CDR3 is CASSISGGMQYF. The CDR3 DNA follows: TGTGCCAGCAGTATTAGCGGGGGGATGCAGTATTTT.